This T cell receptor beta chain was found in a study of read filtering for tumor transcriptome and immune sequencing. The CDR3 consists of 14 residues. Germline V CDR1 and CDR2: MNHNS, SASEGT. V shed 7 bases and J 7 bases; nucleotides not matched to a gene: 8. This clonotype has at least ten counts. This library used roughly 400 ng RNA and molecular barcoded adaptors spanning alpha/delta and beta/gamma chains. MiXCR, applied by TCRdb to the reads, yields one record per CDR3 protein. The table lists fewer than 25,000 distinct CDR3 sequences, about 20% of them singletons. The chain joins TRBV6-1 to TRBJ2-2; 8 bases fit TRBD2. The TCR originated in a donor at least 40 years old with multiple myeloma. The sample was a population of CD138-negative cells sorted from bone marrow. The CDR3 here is CASKEHSGNGELFF. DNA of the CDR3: TGTGCCAGCAAAGAACATAGCGGGAACGGGGAGCTGTTTTTT.